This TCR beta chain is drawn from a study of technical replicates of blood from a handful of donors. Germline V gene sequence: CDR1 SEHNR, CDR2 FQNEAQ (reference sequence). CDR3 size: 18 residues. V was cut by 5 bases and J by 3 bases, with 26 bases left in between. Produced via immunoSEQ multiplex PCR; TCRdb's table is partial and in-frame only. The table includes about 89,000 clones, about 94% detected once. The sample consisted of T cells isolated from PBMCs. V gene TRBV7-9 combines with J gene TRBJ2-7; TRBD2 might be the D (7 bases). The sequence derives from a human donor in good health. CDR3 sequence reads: CASSPNRGGTPLSYEQYF. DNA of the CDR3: TGTGCCAGCAGCCCGAATAGGGGGGGAACACCCCTAAGCTACGAGCAGTACTTC.